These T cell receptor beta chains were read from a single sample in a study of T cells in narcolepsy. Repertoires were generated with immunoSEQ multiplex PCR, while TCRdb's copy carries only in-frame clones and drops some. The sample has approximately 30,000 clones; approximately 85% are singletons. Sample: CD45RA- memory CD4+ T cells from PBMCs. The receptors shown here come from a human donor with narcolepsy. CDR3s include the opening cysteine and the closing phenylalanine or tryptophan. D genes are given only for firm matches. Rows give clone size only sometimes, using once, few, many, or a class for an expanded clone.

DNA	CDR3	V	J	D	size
TGTGCCAGCAGACCTACGGGGACTAGCGTATACAATGAGCAGTTCTTC	CASRPTGTSVYNEQFF	TRBV11-2	TRBJ2-1	TRBD2	-
TGTGCCAGCTCACCAAGCCCAGAGACCCAGTACTTC	CASSPSPETQYF	TRBV18	TRBJ2-5	-	-
TGTGCCAGCAGCTTAGGGCCTAGCGGGAGTAGGACCGGGGAGCTGTTTTTT	CASSLGPSGSRTGELFF	TRBV7-6	TRBJ2-2	TRBD2	-
TGTGCCAGCAGCTTAGGAGCAAGGTTTGCAGATACGCAGTATTTT	CASSLGARFADTQYF	TRBV11-1	TRBJ2-3	-	-
TGTGCCAGCACCGACAGGGACGCCTACGAGCAGTACTTC	CASTDRDAYEQYF	TRBV5-8	TRBJ2-7	TRBD1	-
TGTGCCAGCAGTGTTGGACAGGGGCTCGAAGCTTTCTTT	CASSVGQGLEAFF	TRBV6-1	TRBJ1-1	TRBD1	-
TGTGCCAGCAGCGTAGCCCCTAGCGGGAGGGGGATGGCCGGGGAGCTGTTTTTT	CASSVAPSGRGMAGELFF	TRBV9	TRBJ2-2	TRBD2	once
TGTGCCAGCAGAAACGACAGGGCCGACAATCAGCCCCAGCATTTT	CASRNDRADNQPQHF	TRBV2	TRBJ1-5	TRBD1	-
TGTGCCATCAGTGAAGGGGGCAGCTCTGGAAACACCATATATTTT	CAISEGGSSGNTIYF	TRBV10-3	TRBJ1-3	TRBD1	-
TGTGCCAGCAGCGAAAACCCTCCGGGACAGCGACCCGAAAAACTGTTTTTT	CASSENPPGQRPEKLFF	TRBV6-1	TRBJ1-4	TRBD1	-
TGTGCCAGCAGCTTGTCTCTGATTGTTGTCCAAGAGACCCAGTACTTC	CASSLSLIVVQETQYF	TRBV5-5	TRBJ2-5	-	-
TGTGCCAGCTCACCACTCCCGGGACAGGGGGCAGGAGCTTTCTTT	CASSPLPGQGAGAFF	TRBV18	TRBJ1-1	TRBD1	-
TGTGCCTGGAGGTGGACAGGGGGCAGGAACACCATATATTTT	CAWRWTGGRNTIYF	TRBV30	TRBJ1-3	TRBD1	-
TGTGCCAGCAGCCCCACCGGGGACGCAAGGGAAGCTTTCTTT	CASSPTGDAREAFF	TRBV4-2	TRBJ1-1	-	-
TGTGCCAGCAGCCGGATCGGACAGGCTGAAGCTTTCTTT	CASSRIGQAEAFF	TRBV2	TRBJ1-1	TRBD1	-
TGTGCCGTCGGGAGAAGGGTTCTCTACGAGCAGTACTTC	CAVGRRVLYEQYF	TRBV6-6	TRBJ2-7	-	-
TGTGCCAGCAGTTTAGATCGGGGTACTTCGAACTATGGCTACACCTTC	CASSLDRGTSNYGYTF	TRBV27	TRBJ1-2	-	-
TGTGCCTGGAGCGGTGGGACAGCGGGGACGAATCAGCCCCAGCATTTT	CAWSGGTAGTNQPQHF	TRBV30	TRBJ1-5	TRBD1	-
TGTGCCAGCAACACCGGGCCGGAGTCACCCCTCCACTTT	CASNTGPESPLHF	TRBV6-5	TRBJ1-6	-	-
TGCGCCAGCAGCACCGGACAGGCCACAGATACGCAGTATTTT	CASSTGQATDTQYF	TRBV5-1	TRBJ2-3	TRBD1	-
TGCGCCAGCAGATCCGGACAGGGAACACACGAGCAGTACTTC	CASRSGQGTHEQYF	TRBV10-2	TRBJ2-7	TRBD1	-
TGTGCCAGCAGTGAGGGGGGACAGATGAACACTGAAGCTTTCTTT	CASSEGGQMNTEAFF	TRBV2	TRBJ1-1	TRBD1	-
TGTGCCAGCAGCTTGATCCGGGGTCTCCAAGAGACCCAGTACTTC	CASSLIRGLQETQYF	TRBV7-8	TRBJ2-5	-	-
TGTGCCAGCAGCTCTCCCCTAGCGGGAGTGGGGCGGGAGCAGTACTTC	CASSSPLAGVGREQYF	TRBV5-8	TRBJ2-7	TRBD2	-
TGTGCCAGTAGCGCGACAGGTCGCGACACTGAAGCTTTCTTT	CASSATGRDTEAFF	TRBV19	TRBJ1-1	-	-
TGCGCCAGCAGCCGCTCCCAGTTCTACGAGCAGTACTTC	CASSRSQFYEQYF	TRBV4-1	TRBJ2-7	-	few
TGTGCCAGTAGTCCTCACGGACAGGGGGCGGACTATGGCTACACCTTC	CASSPHGQGADYGYTF	TRBV19	TRBJ1-2	TRBD1	-
TGTGCCAGCAGGCGACAGGGCCATGGCTACACCTTC	CASRRQGHGYTF	TRBV7-2	TRBJ1-2	TRBD1	-
TGTGCCAGCTCCCATAAGGGCAGTTCGGAAGCTTTCTTT	CASSHKGSSEAFF	TRBV6-1	TRBJ1-1	-	-
TGTGCCAGCAGTTTGGGACTAGCGGTACCCACAGATACGCAGTATTTT	CASSLGLAVPTDTQYF	TRBV27	TRBJ2-3	TRBD2	-
TGTGCCAGTAGTATGGCCAGGGTAAAAAATCAGCCCCAGCATTTT	CASSMARVKNQPQHF	TRBV19	TRBJ1-5	-	-
TGTGCCAGCAGCGTAGATTTAGCGGGAGGGCGGGAGCAGTACTTC	CASSVDLAGGREQYF	TRBV9	TRBJ2-7	TRBD2	-
TGTGCCATCAGTTGGACCGGGAACACCGGGGAGCTGTTTTTT	CAISWTGNTGELFF	TRBV10-3	TRBJ2-2	-	few
TGTGCCAGTAGTGTTCCGGACAGGGCGCGAGGCTACACCTTC	CASSVPDRARGYTF	TRBV19	TRBJ1-2	TRBD1	once
TGTGCCAGCAGCCGTGGTAGAGGCGCTGGACTGAATGAGCAGTTCTTC	CASSRGRGAGLNEQFF	TRBV14	TRBJ2-1	-	-
TGCGCCAGCAGCTCCGGGACAAAAAACACTGAAGCTTTCTTT	CASSSGTKNTEAFF	TRBV5-1	TRBJ1-1	-	-
TGTGCCAGCAGCTCTTCCGGGAGCGTCAACGAGCAGTACTTC	CASSSSGSVNEQYF	TRBV11-2	TRBJ2-7	-	-